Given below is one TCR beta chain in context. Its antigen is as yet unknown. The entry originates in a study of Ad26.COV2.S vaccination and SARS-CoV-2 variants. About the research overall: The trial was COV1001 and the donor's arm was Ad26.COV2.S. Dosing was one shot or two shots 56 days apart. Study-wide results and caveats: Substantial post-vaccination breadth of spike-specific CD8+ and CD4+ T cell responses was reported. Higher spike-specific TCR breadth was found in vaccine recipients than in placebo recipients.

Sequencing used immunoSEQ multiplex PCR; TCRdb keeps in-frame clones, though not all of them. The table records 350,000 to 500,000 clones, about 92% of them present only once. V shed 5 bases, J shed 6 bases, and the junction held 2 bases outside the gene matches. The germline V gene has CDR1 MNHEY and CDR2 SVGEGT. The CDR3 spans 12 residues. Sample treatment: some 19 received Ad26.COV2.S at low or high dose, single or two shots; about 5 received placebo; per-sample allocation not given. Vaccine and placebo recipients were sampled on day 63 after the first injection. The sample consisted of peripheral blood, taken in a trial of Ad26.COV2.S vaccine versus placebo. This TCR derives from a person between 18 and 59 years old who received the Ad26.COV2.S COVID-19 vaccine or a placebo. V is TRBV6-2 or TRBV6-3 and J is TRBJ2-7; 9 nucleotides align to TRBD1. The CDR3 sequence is CASSVTGGEQYF. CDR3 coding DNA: TGTGCCAGCAGTGTGACAGGGGGCGAGCAGTACTTC.